The text below deals with one T cell receptor beta chain. As yet, its antigen is unknown. Via MiXCR, TCRdb re-called the 5' RACE reads, giving one row per CDR3 protein. The top ten clones hold roughly 7.8% of a sample with approximately 560,000 distinct CDR3 sequences, around 16% of them seen once. V gave up 2 bases and J gave up 2 bases; unmatched junction bases: 3. The CDR3 spans 14 residues. The data originate from a study of T-cell memory formation after mild COVID-19. Study-wide background: Each donor largely had its own TCR clusters.

Study-level points and caveats: Those CD4+ clones that contracted were mainly in CM and EM (CD8+ ones in EMRA). The second-wave clones peaking on day 37 were not confirmed as SARS-CoV-2-specific.

The sequencing sample was made of PBMCs or a T cell subset sorted from them (not recorded which). This rearrangement joins TRBV12-3 or TRBV12-4 to TRBJ2-7; 7 nucleotides align to TRBD2. The sequence was obtained from an adult woman who had mild COVID-19 (a few samples of this study predate the infection). Cell type and time point are not known. The DNA for the CDR3 is TGTGCCAGCAGTTTATTGGGGACTACCTACGAGCAGTACTTC. This gives the protein CASSLLGTTYEQYF.